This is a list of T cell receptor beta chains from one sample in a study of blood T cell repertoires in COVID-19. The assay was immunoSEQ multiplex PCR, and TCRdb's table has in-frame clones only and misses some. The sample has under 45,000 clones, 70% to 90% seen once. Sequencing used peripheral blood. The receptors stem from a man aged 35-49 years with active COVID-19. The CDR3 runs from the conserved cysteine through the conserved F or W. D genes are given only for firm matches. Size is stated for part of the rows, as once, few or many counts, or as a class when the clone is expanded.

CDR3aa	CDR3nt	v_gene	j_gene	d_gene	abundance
CASSVSGSGTEQYF	TGTGCCAGCAGCGTTAGCGGGAGTGGGACCGAGCAGTACTTC	TRBV9	TRBJ2-7	TRBD2	.
CASSNNRGSFYEQYF	TGTGCCAGCAGCAATAACAGGGGGTCCTTCTACGAGCAGTACTTC	TRBV21-1	TRBJ2-7	.	once
CASSAGPSYEQYF	TGTGCCAGCAGTGCGGGACCGAGTTACGAGCAGTACTTC	TRBV27	TRBJ2-7	.	.
CASSPNRDTQEQYF	TGTGCCAGCAGCCCCAACCGGGACACTCAAGAGCAGTACTTC	TRBV14	TRBJ2-7	.	.
CASSASSTGELFF	TGTGCCAGCAGCGCTAGCTCCACCGGGGAGCTGTTTTTT	TRBV6-4	TRBJ2-2	.	.
CAWSRSWDTLSPLHF	TGTGCCTGGAGCCGAAGTTGGGACACCCTTTCACCCCTCCACTTT	TRBV30	TRBJ1-6	.	.
CASWRGQAFF	TGTGCCAGTTGGAGGGGACAAGCTTTCTTT	TRBV12-3/TRBV12-4	TRBJ1-1	.	.
CASSRSPGGRSSGANVLTF	TGCGCCAGCAGCCGCTCCCCGGGGGGCAGATCCTCTGGGGCCAACGTCCTGACTTTC	TRBV4-1	TRBJ2-6	.	.
CAWKLAGNVDTQYF	TGTGCCTGGAAACTAGCGGGAAATGTAGATACGCAGTATTTT	TRBV30	TRBJ2-3	TRBD2	.
CASSFPGTGELFF	TGTGCCAGCAGTTTTCCGGGGACCGGGGAGCTGTTTTTT	TRBV12-3/TRBV12-4	TRBJ2-2	.	.
CASSILGQVVTQYF	TGTGCCAGTAGTATATTGGGACAGGTGGTGACCCAGTACTTC	TRBV19	TRBJ2-5	TRBD1	.
CASSVGNGIAYEQYF	TGTGCCAGCAGCGTAGGGAACGGGATAGCCTACGAGCAGTACTTC	TRBV9	TRBJ2-7	.	medium-sized
CASSPGGLDEKLFF	TGTGCCAGCTCACCAGGAGGGTTGGATGAAAAACTGTTTTTT	TRBV18	TRBJ1-4	.	.
CATSGQGFNEQYF	TGTGCCACATCGGGACAGGGGTTCAACGAGCAGTACTTC	TRBV24-1	TRBJ2-7	TRBD1	.
CASSIDPRVGGRELFF	TGTGCCAGTAGTATAGATCCAAGGGTCGGGGGAAGGGAGCTGTTTTTT	TRBV19	TRBJ2-2	.	.
CASSLRDSAGYNEQFF	TGTGCCAGCAGCCTCCGGGACTCTGCCGGCTACAATGAGCAGTTCTTC	TRBV11-1	TRBJ2-1	.	once
CASSTGVTGNTIYF	TGTGCCAGCAGTACAGGGGTAACTGGAAACACCATATATTTT	TRBV2	TRBJ1-3	TRBD1	.
CASSETWGDYGYTF	TGTGCCAGCAGTGAGACATGGGGAGACTATGGCTACACCTTC	TRBV6-1	TRBJ1-2	.	once
CASSPRRVYHNSPLHF	TGTGCCAGCAGTCCTCGTCGGGTCTATCATAATTCACCCCTCCACTTT	TRBV27	TRBJ1-6	.	.
CASSVTGGNVATEAFF	TGCGCCAGCAGCGTAACAGGGGGAAATGTAGCCACTGAAGCTTTCTTT	TRBV5-1	TRBJ1-1	TRBD1	.
CASSLRTGLSYEQYF	TGTGCCAGCAGCCTGCGGACAGGGTTATCCTACGAGCAGTACTTC	TRBV7-6	TRBJ2-7	TRBD1	.
CASSYSMGPGQPQHF	TGTGCCAGCAGTTACTCGATGGGGCCTGGTCAGCCCCAGCATTTT	TRBV6-5	TRBJ1-5	.	.
CSVGGVQGTTGELFF	TGCAGCGTTGGGGGAGTTCAGGGGACCACCGGGGAGCTGTTTTTT	TRBV29-1	TRBJ2-2	.	.
CASSATGTGHYEQYF	TGCGCCAGCAGCGCGACCGGGACAGGCCACTACGAGCAGTACTTC	TRBV5-1	TRBJ2-7	TRBD1	once
CASSIQVPYEQYF	TGTGCCAGCAGTATACAGGTCCCCTACGAGCAGTACTTC	TRBV6-5	TRBJ2-7	.	once
CASSSGTGLIDEQFF	TGCGCCAGCAGCTCCGGGACAGGGCTTATCGATGAGCAGTTCTTC	TRBV5-1	TRBJ2-1	TRBD1	.
CASSSRANTGELFF	TGTGCCAGCAGCTCCCGGGCGAACACCGGGGAGCTGTTTTTT	TRBV3-1/TRBV3-2	TRBJ2-2	.	.
CSVKTSGIVEQFF	TGCAGCGTCAAGACTAGCGGGATAGTTGAGCAGTTCTTC	TRBV29-1	TRBJ2-1	TRBD2	.
CASSQSGTGSFGNTIYF	TGTGCCAGCAGCCAATCCGGGACTGGCAGTTTCGGGAACACCATATATTTT	TRBV3-1/TRBV3-2	TRBJ1-3	.	.